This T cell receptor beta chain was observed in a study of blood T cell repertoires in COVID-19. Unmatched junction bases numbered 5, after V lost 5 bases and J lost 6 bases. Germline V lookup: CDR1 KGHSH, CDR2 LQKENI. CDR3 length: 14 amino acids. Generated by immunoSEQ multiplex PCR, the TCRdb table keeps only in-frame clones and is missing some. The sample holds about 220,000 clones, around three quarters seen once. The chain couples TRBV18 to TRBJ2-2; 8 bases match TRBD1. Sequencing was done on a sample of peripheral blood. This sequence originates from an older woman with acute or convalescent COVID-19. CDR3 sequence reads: CASSYDRGPGELFF. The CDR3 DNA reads TGTGCCAGCTCATACGACAGGGGCCCCGGGGAGCTGTTTTTT.